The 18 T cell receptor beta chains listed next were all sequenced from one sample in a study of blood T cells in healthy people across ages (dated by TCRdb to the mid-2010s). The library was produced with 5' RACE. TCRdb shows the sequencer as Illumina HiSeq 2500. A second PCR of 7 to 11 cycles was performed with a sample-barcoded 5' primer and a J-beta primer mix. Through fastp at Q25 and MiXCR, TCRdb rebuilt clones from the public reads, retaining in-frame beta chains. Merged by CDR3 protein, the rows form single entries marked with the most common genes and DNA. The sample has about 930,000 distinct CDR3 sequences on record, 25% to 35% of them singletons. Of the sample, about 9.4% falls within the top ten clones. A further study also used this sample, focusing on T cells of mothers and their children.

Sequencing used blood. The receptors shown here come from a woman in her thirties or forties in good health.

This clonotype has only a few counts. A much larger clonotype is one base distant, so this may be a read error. The CDR3 bases are TGCAGCGTTGCCGGGAATAGCGATCAGCCCCAGCATTTT. It codes for CSVAGNSDQPQHF. The rearrangement uses TRBV29-1 and TRBJ1-5, with D hard to call. The CDR3 is made up of 13 amino acids. Germline values: CDR1 SQVTM, CDR2 ANQGSEA.

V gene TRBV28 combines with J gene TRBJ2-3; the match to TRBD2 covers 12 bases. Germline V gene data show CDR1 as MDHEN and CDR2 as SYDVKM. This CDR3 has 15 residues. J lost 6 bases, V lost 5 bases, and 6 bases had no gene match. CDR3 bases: TGTGCCAGCAGTGGACTAGCGGGGCGCTTGGATACGCAGTATTTT. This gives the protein CASSGLAGRLDTQYF.

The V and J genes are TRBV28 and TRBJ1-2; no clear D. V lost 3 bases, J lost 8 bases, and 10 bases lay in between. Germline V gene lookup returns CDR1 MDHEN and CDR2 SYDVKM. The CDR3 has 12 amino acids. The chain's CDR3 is CASSLSTGGYTF. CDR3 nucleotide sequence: TGTGCCAGCAGTTTGAGTACTGGAGGCTACACCTTC.

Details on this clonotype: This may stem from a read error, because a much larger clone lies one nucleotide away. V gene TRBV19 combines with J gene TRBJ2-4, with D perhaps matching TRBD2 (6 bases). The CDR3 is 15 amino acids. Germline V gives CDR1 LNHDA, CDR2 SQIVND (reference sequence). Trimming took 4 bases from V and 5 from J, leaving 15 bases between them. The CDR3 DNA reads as TGTGCCAGTAGTACATTAGCGGTCAGGGAAAACATTCAGTACTTC. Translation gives CASSTLAVRENIQYF. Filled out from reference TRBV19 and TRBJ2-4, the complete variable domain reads DGGITQSPKYLFRKEGQNVTLSCEQNLNHDAMYWYRQDPGQGLRLIYYSQIVNDFQKGDIAEGYSVSREKKESFPLTVTSAQKNPTAFYLCASSTLAVRENIQYFGAGTRLSVL.

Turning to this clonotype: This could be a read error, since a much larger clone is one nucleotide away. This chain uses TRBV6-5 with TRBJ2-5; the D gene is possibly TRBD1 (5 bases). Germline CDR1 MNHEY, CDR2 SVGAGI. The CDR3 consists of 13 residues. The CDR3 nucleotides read TGTGTCAGCAGTAGGGGTATCCAAGAGACCCAGTACTTC. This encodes CVSSRGIQETQYF.

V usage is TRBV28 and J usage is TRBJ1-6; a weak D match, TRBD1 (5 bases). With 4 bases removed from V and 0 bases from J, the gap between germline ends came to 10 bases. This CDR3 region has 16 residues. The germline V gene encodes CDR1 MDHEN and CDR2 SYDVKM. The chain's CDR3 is CASSSLDSSYNSPLHF. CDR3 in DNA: TGTGCCAGCAGTTCCCTCGACAGCTCCTATAATTCACCCCTCCACTTT.

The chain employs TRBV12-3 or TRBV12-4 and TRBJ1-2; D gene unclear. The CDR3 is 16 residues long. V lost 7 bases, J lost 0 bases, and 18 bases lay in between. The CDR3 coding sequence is TGTGCCAGCACCGGTCATCAGCCACCGTCTAACTATGGCTACACCTTC. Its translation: CASTGHQPPSNYGYTF.

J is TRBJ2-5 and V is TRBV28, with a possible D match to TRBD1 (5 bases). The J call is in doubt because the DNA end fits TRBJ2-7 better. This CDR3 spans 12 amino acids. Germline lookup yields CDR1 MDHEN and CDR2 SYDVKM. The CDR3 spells CASGQGVGEQYF. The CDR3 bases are TGTGCCAGCGGGCAGGGTGTTGGCGAGCAGTACTTC.

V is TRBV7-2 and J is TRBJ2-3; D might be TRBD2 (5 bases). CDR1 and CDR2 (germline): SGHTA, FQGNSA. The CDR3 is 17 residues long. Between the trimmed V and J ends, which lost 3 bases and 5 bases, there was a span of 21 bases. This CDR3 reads CASSFTPLPGLGDTQYF. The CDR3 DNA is TGTGCCAGCAGCTTTACTCCGCTACCGGGGTTGGGAGATACGCAGTATTTT. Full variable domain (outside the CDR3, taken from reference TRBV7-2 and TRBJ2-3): GAGVSQSPSNKVTEKGKDVELRCDPISGHTALYWYRQSLGQGLEFLIYFQGNSAPDKSGLPSDRFSAERTGGSVSTLTIQRTQQEDSAVYLCASSFTPLPGLGDTQYFGPGTRLTVL.

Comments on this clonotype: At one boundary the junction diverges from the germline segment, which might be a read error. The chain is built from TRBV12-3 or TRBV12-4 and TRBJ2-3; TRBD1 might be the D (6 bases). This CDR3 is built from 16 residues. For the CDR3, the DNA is TGTGCCAGCGGTTTCCCAGGGGCAGCGAACACAGATACGCAGTATTTT. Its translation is CASGFPGAANTDTQYF.

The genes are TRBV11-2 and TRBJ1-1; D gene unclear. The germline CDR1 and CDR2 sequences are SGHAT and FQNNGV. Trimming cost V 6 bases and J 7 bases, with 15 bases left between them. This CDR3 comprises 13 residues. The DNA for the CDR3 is TGTGCCAGCAGTCCTGTGTTCAGTCATGAAGCTTTCTTT. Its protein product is CASSPVFSHEAFF.

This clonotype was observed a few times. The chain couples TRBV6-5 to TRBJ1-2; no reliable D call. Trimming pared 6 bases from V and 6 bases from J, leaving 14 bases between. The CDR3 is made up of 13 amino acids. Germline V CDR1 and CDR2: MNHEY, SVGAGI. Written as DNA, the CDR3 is TGTGCCAGCAGCGGACTGATTTCAAATGGCTACACCTTC. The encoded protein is CASSGLISNGYTF.

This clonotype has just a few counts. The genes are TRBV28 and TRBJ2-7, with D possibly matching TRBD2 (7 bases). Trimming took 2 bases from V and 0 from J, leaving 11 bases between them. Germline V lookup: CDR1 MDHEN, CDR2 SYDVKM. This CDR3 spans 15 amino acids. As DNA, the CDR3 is TGTGCCAGCAGTTTAGTGGGAGGGGGCTCCTACGAGCAGTACTTC. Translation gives CASSLVGGGSYEQYF.

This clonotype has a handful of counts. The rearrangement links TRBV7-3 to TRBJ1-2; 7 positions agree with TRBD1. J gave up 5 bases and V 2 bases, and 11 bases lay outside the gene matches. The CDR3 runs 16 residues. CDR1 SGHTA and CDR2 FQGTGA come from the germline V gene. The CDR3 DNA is TGTGCCAGCAGCTTATCAGGGGGTTCCGGTTTTTATGGCTACACCTTC. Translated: CASSLSGGSGFYGYTF. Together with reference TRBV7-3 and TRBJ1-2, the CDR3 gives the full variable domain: GAGVSQTPSNKVTEKGKYVELRCDPISGHTALYWYRQSLGQGPEFLIYFQGTGAADDSGLPNDRFFAVRPEGSVSTLKIQRTERGDSAVYLCASSLSGGSGFYGYTFGSGTRLTVV.

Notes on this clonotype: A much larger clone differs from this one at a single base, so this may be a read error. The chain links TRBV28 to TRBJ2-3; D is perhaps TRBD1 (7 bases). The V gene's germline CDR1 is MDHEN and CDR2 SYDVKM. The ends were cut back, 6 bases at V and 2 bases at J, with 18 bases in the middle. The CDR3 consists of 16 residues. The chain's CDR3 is CASRKEGQTSTDTQYF. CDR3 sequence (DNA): TGTGCCAGCAGGAAGGAGGGACAGACTTCCACAGATACGCAGTATTTT.

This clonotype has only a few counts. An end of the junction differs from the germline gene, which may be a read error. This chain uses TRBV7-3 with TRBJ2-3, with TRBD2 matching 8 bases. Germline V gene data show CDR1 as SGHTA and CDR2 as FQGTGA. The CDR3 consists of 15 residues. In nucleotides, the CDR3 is TGTGCCAGCAGCTCGTCGGGGGGGCGCACAGATGCGCAGTATTTT. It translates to CASSSSGGRTDAQYF.

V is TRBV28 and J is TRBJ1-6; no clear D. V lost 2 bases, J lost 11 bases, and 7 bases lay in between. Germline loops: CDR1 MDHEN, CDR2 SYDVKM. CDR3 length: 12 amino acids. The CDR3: CASSLPAPPLHF. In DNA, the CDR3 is TGTGCCAGCAGTTTACCAGCTCCACCCCTCCACTTT.

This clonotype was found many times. The CDR3: CSARTAGAPQFF. As DNA, the CDR3 is TGCAGTGCTAGAACGGCCGGCGCCCCCCAGTTCTTC. V and J are TRBV20-1 and TRBJ2-1; D call uncertain. This CDR3 contains 12 residues. The germline CDR1 and CDR2 sequences are DFQATT and SNEGSKA (reference sequence). V lost 2 bases and J lost 13, with 15 bases in between.